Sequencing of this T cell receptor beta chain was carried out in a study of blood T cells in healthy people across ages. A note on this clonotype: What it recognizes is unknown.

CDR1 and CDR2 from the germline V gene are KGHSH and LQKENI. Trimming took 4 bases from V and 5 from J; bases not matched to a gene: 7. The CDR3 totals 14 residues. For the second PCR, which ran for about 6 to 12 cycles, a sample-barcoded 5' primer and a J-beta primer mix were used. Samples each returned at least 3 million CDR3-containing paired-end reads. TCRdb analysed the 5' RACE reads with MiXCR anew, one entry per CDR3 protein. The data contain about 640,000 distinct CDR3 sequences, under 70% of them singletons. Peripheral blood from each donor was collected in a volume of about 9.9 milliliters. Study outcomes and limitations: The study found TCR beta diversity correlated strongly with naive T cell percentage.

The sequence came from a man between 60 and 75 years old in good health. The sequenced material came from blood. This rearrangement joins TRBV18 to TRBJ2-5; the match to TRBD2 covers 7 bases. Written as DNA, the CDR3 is TGTGCCAGCTCACGGGACGCCGGGGGGGAGACCCAGTACTTC. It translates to CASSRDAGGETQYF.